Here is one TCR beta chain with its context. This sample is part of a study of blood T cell repertoires in COVID-19. Study details: Nucleic acid was either cDNA or gDNA, and it came from T cells, B-cell-depleted T cells, or PBMCs.

This table comes from immunoSEQ multiplex PCR, and its TCRdb copy is limited to in-frame clones, with some not included. The sample shows more than 100,000 clones, roughly 84% of them seen only once. CDR1 and CDR2 (germline): SEHNR, FQNEAQ (reference sequence). Trimming cost V 5 bases and J 1 base, with 9 bases left between them. The CDR3 spans 15 residues. The clonotype originates from a man in his sixties with acute or convalescent COVID-19. V is TRBV7-9 and J is TRBJ1-6; no clear D gene. The sample taken for sequencing was peripheral blood. The CDR3 DNA sequence: TGTGCCAGCAGCCCCACTAGTTCCTATAATTCACCCCTCCACTTT. This codes for CASSPTSSYNSPLHF. The full variable domain, with the rest looked up from reference TRBV7-9 and TRBJ1-6, is DTGVSQNPRHKITKRGQNVTFRCDPISEHNRLYWYRQTLGQGPEFLTYFQNEAQLEKSRLLSDRFSAERPKGSFSTLEIQRTEQGDSAMYLCASSPTSSYNSPLHFGNGTRLTVT.